These 18 T cell receptor beta chains share one sample of origin, sequenced in a study of CD8 T cells in ankylosing spondylitis. TCRdb passed the 5' RACE reads through MiXCR, listing each CDR3 protein once. The sample shows a few hundred thousand distinct CDR3 sequences, under 12% of them seen only once. Material: blood, either unsorted or a sorted T cell fraction (not recorded which). The source is a male donor with ankylosing spondylitis or in good health (not recorded which).

This clonotype occurred many times. CDR3 sequence reads: CSARVNGKETQYF. In DNA, the CDR3 is TGCAGTGCTAGAGTCAATGGAAAAGAGACCCAGTACTTC. This sequence joins TRBV20-1 and TRBJ2-5; D ambiguous. V gave up 1 base and J gave up 3 bases, with 9 bases separating them. The germline V gene encodes CDR1 DFQATT and CDR2 SNEGSKA (reference sequence). CDR3 length equals 13 residues.

The genes are TRBV7-2 and TRBJ2-7; the match to TRBD1 covers 10 bases. Trimming took 0 bases from V and 2 from J; bases not matched to a gene: 1. Germline CDR1 is SGHTA and CDR2 is FQGNSA. The CDR3 is 15 amino acids. CDR3 DNA: TGTGCCAGCAGCTTAGCAGGGACAGGGGCCTACGAGCAGTACTTC. The encoded protein is CASSLAGTGAYEQYF.

The gene calls are TRBV10-2 and TRBJ2-3; a weak D match, TRBD2 (8 bases). Looked up from germline, CDR1 is WSHSY and CDR2 is SAAADI. Trimming stripped 8 bases from V and 12 bases from J, with 18 bases between. The CDR3 is made up of 12 amino acids. CDR3 amino acids: CASREGAGAQYF. For the CDR3, the DNA is TGCGCCAGCCGGGAGGGGGCGGGGGCCCAGTATTTT.

This clonotype was seen ten or more times. The V call is TRBV7-9, the J call TRBJ2-2; D is possibly TRBD1 (5 bases). CDR1 SEHNR and CDR2 FQNEAQ come from the germline V gene (reference sequence). There are 15 residues in the CDR3. The V gene lost 4 bases and the J gene lost 3 bases, with 12 bases spanning the gap. The CDR3 loop reads CASSSVDRYTGELFF. CDR3 coding DNA: TGTGCCAGCAGCTCCGTAGACAGATACACCGGGGAGCTGTTTTTT.

This clonotype was detected a few times. This rearrangement joins TRBV12-3 or TRBV12-4 to TRBJ1-5; weak D call: TRBD1 (6 bases). There are 15 residues in the CDR3. V gave up 5 bases and J gave up 5 bases, with 16 bases separating them. The CDR3 reads CASSPGRGVDQPQHF. For the CDR3, the DNA is TGTGCCAGCAGTCCGGGCAGGGGAGTGGATCAGCCCCAGCATTTT.

Many counts were recorded for this clonotype. The rearrangement links TRBV7-9 to TRBJ1-2, with D maybe TRBD1 (6 bases). Trimming pared 1 base from V and 5 bases from J, leaving 14 bases between. Germline CDR1 reads SEHNR; CDR2 reads FQNEAQ (reference sequence). The CDR3 totals 15 residues. In DNA, the CDR3 is TGTGCCAGCAGCTTAGACAGGGTCCCGGAGTATGGCTACACCTTC. Translating gives CASSLDRVPEYGYTF.

For this clonotype: A much larger clonotype is one base distant, so this may be a read error. The V call is TRBV7-2, the J call TRBJ2-2; D remains ambiguous. Trimming left V 7 bases short and J 5 bases short, with 14 bases between. The CDR3 is 14 amino acids. In germline, CDR1 is SGHTA, CDR2 FQGNSA. CDR3 in amino acids: CTSTSTLGTGELFF. In nucleotides, the CDR3 is TGTACCAGCACCTCCACACTGGGGACCGGGGAGCTGTTTTTT.

The rearrangement uses TRBV20-1 and TRBJ1-5; no clear D. The CDR3 has 13 residues. Germline V gene data show CDR1 as DFQATT and CDR2 as SNEGSKA (reference sequence). V lost 4 bases to trimming and J lost 8 bases, with 15 bases between them. CDR3 sequence (DNA): TGCAGTGCTAATCACAGACCTCAGGAGCCCCAGCATTTT. Encoded protein: CSANHRPQEPQHF.

This clonotype was detected ten times or more. The chain joins TRBV3-1 to TRBJ1-1; D not certain. Germline CDR1 is LGHDT and CDR2 is YNNKEL (reference sequence). Trimming took off 6 bases at V and 3 bases at J, with 8 bases between the two ends. The CDR3 is 12 residues long. The CDR3 sequence: CASREADTEAFF. The CDR3 bases are TGTGCCAGCAGAGAGGCGGACACTGAAGCTTTCTTT.

CDR3 sequence: CASSWEGGGQPQHF. The CDR3 DNA reads TGCGCCAGCAGCTGGGAAGGGGGAGGGCAGCCCCAGCATTTT. V gene TRBV5-1 combines with J gene TRBJ1-5, with D maybe TRBD1 (6 bases). With 3 bases removed from V and 7 bases from J, the gap between germline ends came to 14 bases. CDR3 length: 14 amino acids. Germline CDR1 SGHRS, CDR2 YFSETQ.

A few counts support this clonotype. This chain connects TRBV6-5 to TRBJ1-2; no clear D gene. CDR1 and CDR2 (germline): MNHEY, SVGAGI. Deletions cut 0 bases from V and 4 bases from J, with 9 bases between. The CDR3 has 14 amino acids. CDR3 residues: CASSYSNRIYGYTF. CDR3 nucleotides: TGTGCCAGCAGTTACTCGAATCGCATCTATGGCTACACCTTC.

V gene TRBV10-3 combines with J gene TRBJ2-2; D is unclear. Trimming removed 0 bases at V and 5 bases at J, with 10 bases between. The CDR3 is 15 residues long. Germline CDR1 and CDR2: ENHRY and SYGVKD. CDR3 protein: CAISESALGTGELFF. CDR3 nucleotide sequence: TGTGCCATCAGTGAGTCGGCTCTGGGGACCGGGGAGCTGTTTTTT.

The sample holds a few counts of this clonotype. The chain employs TRBV12-3 or TRBV12-4 and TRBJ2-2, with 9 bases that match TRBD1. J was trimmed by 0 bases and V by 7 bases; bases with no gene match: 6. The CDR3 is 16 amino acids. CDR3 sequence (DNA): TGTGCCAGCATCCGGACAGGGGTGTCGAACACCGGGGAGCTGTTTTTT. Residues: CASIRTGVSNTGELFF.

Concerning this clonotype: A much bigger clone sits one base away, suggesting this may be a read error. V and J are TRBV9 and TRBJ2-5; D not resolved. In germline, CDR1 is SGDLS, CDR2 YYNGEE. The CDR3 runs 15 residues. The CDR3 nucleotides read TGTGCCAGCAGCTCGATGGGCAACGCTCAAGAGACCCAGTCCTTC. Translating it yields CASSSMGNAQETQSF.

This clonotype has more than one count but fewer than ten. The chain couples TRBV10-3 to TRBJ1-1; D perhaps matches TRBD1 (5 bases). Germline V gene data show CDR1 as ENHRY and CDR2 as SYGVKD. There are 13 residues in the CDR3. The ends were cut back, 11 bases at V and 7 bases at J, with 20 bases in the middle. DNA of the CDR3: TGTGCCTCGGGGGACGGGTCGGGAGGTGAAGCTTTCTTT. Its translation: CASGDGSGGEAFF.

At least ten counts were recorded for this clonotype. The chain has TRBV9 and TRBJ2-5, with TRBD2 matching over 16 bases. Germline V gene sequence: CDR1 SGDLS, CDR2 YYNGEE. V dropped 3 bases and J dropped 5; count of bases not matched to a gene: 7. CDR3 length: 17 amino acids. The CDR3 bases are TGTGCCAGCAGCGATGGGACTAGCGGGGGGGCATCGGAGACCCAGTACTTC. It translates to CASSDGTSGGASETQYF.

This clonotype appeared many times. This chain joins TRBV12-3 or TRBV12-4 and TRBJ2-1; 9 bases agree with TRBD2. CDR3 size: 15 residues. Unmatched junction bases numbered 3, after V lost 6 bases and J lost 0 bases. This CDR3 is CASSRAGGSYNEQFF. The CDR3 coding sequence is TGTGCCAGCAGCCGAGCGGGGGGCTCCTACAATGAGCAGTTCTTC.

The table lists this clonotype with a few counts. This rearrangement joins TRBV28 to TRBJ2-1; the match to TRBD2 covers 8 bases. J gave up 4 bases and V 7 bases, and 9 bases lay outside the gene matches. The CDR3 sequence is 15 residues long. Germline-derived CDR1 and CDR2 are MDHEN and SYDVKM. This CDR3 is CASTSGGLGYNEQFF. CDR3 DNA: TGTGCCAGCACCAGCGGGGGTTTGGGGTACAATGAGCAGTTCTTC.